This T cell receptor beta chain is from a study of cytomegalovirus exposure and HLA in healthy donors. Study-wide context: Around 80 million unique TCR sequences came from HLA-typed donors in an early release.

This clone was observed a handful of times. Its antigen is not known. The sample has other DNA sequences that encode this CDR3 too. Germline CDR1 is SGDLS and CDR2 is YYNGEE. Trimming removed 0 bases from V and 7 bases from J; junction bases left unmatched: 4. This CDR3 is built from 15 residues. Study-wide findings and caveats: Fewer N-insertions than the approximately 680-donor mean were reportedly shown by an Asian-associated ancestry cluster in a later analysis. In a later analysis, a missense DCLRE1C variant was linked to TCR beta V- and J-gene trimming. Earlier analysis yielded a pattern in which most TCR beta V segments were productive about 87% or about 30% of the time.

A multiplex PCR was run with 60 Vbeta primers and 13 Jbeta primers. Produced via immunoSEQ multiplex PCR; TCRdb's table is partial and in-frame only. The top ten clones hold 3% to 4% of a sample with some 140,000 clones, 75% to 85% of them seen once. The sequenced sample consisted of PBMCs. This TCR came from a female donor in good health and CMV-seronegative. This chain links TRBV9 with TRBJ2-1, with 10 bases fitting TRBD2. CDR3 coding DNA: TGTGCCAGCAGCGTAGGAGCGGGAGGGTTAAATGAGCAGTTCTTC. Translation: CASSVGAGGLNEQFF.